This TCR beta chain was retrieved from a study of blood T cell repertoires in COVID-19. Study background: The analysed material was cDNA or gDNA that came from T cells, B-cell-depleted T cells, or PBMCs.

Assay used: immunoSEQ multiplex PCR; TCRdb lists only in-frame clones, some missing. The table includes around 190,000 clones, approximately 90% detected once. Germline assignment: CDR1 LNHDA and CDR2 SQIVND (reference sequence). Trimming took 5 bases from V and 3 from J; bases not matched to a gene: 7. The CDR3 runs 14 residues. This TCR came from a human donor in a cohort sampled during active COVID-19. Sequences were obtained from peripheral blood. This chain uses TRBV19 with TRBJ2-7; 7 nucleotides match TRBD2. Here the CDR3 DNA reads TGTGCCAGTAGTTCCCAACGGGGGGTCTACGAGCAGTACTTC. The encoded protein is CASSSQRGVYEQYF.